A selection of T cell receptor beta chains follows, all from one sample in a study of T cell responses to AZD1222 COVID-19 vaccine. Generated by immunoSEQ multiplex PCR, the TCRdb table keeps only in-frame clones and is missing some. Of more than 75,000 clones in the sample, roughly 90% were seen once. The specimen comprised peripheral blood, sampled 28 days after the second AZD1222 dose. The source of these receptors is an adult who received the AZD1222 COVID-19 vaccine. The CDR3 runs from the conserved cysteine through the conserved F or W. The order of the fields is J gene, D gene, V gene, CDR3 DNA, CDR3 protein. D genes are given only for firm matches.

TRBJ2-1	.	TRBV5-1	TGCGCCAGCAGCTTAGAGGGAAACTCCTACAATGAGCAGTTCTTC	CASSLEGNSYNEQFF
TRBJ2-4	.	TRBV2	TGTGCCAGCAGTCGGCCTCTAGCCAAAAACATTCAGTACTTC	CASSRPLAKNIQYF
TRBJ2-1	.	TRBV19	TGTGCCAGTAGTATTCAAGGGATTGAGCAGTTCTTC	CASSIQGIEQFF
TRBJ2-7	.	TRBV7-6	TGTGCCAGCAGCTTAGCTAGCGGCCTCAACTCAGGCGAGCAGTACTTC	CASSLASGLNSGEQYF
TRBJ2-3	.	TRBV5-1	TGCGCCAGCAGCTTACTAGCCCCCACAGATACGCAGTATTTT	CASSLLAPTDTQYF
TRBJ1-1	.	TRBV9	TGTGCCAGCAGCGTAATCTCGAGTCAGGGCACTGAAGCTTTCTTT	CASSVISSQGTEAFF
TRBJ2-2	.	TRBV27	TGTGCCAGCAGTTTATTTCCCGGGGATAAAACTCGCACCGGGGAGCTGTTTTTT	CASSLFPGDKTRTGELFF
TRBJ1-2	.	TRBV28	TGTGCCAGCAGGCGGGAAGCTAACTATGGCTACACCTTC	CASRREANYGYTF
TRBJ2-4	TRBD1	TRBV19	TGTGCCAGTAGTACCACGACAGGGGCCAAAAACATTCAGTACTTC	CASSTTTGAKNIQYF
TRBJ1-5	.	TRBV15	TGTGCCACCAGCAGGGGCATTAGCAATCAGCCCCAGCATTTT	CATSRGISNQPQHF
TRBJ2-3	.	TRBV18	TGTGCCAGCTCACCAACCACAGATACGCAGTATTTT	CASSPTTDTQYF
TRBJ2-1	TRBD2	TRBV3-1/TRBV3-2	TGTGCCAGCAGCCAAGCCAGGCTAGCGGGACGGAATGAGCAGTTCTTC	CASSQARLAGRNEQFF